This paragraph reports one T cell receptor beta chain. The specificity of this receptor is unknown. Base qualities are missing; no much larger clone stands one base away. The library was made by the immunoSEQ multiplex PCR assay. The paper's data handling went like this. A statistical classification framework was built for diagnosing cytomegalovirus status from the catalog of TCR beta chain sequences. Sourced from immuneACCESS, this table was stored by TCRdb with only in-frame sequences that have V and J called. A share of the clones is absent; for the studies checked, an unresolved V gene accounts for under half, and the remainder has no known explanation. V and J calls and clone size are those listed in that table; D and trimming were worked out from the DNA. The sample data list 150,000 or so clones, and approximately 86% of these were observed just once. Jointly, the top ten make up under 3.5% of the sample.

This sample was included in a study of cytomegalovirus exposure and HLA in healthy donors (dated by TCRdb to between 2016 and 2019). Background on the whole study: A later analysis indicated that the 120 or so validation repertoires were generated on the platform also employed for the 700 or so repertoires of the first cohort. Along with the roughly 670-subject first cohort, a separate validation cohort of approximately 110 different subjects was used. The study aimed to test whether cataloging public T cell receptors could reveal signatures of past pathogen exposure. To predict cytomegalovirus infection status, the study brought together high-throughput TCR immunosequencing, statistical association of individual TCRs with disease status, and machine learning.

Its CDR3 holds 17 amino acids, cysteine through phenylalanine. Solely the CDR3 DNA is kept, with 51 bases framed from the first base. The germline ends are 13 bases apart after V is trimmed by 4 bases and J by 0 bases. Based on the germline V gene, the CDR1 and CDR2 sequences are SNHLY and FYNNEI. The donors belonged to the validation cohort of about 110 subjects, which was separate from the approximately 660-subject first cohort. Points the paper makes about the study in general: According to the authors, the approach could potentially be generalized to other disease states and immunological phenotypes. Most TCR sequences were observed very rarely across donors, whereas some public TCRs were present in many individuals. Three of the identified cytomegalovirus-associated TCR beta chains were confirmed in vitro to be specific for cytomegalovirus antigens. Subsequent analysis determined that TCRs grouped into clusters in the first cohort also showed a tendency toward co-occurrence across the 130 or so validation repertoires, and 85% to 95% of cluster scores exceeded 0. A later analysis lacked HLA typing for the validation cohort, so it scored co-occurrence in that cohort across all 110 or so repertoires. The classifier was reported to diagnose cytomegalovirus status with high specificity and sensitivity in both the original and validation cohorts. The study listed 164 TCR beta chains as associated with cytomegalovirus.

Sequences were obtained from PBMCs. The TCR sequence derives from a man aged 18-30 years in good health and CMV-seropositive. The sequence joins TRBV2 to TRBJ1-6; TRBD1 is possibly the D segment (5 matching bases). The CDR3 in this case is CASSARRGNSYNSPLHF. The nucleotide sequence reads as follows: TGTGCCAGCAGTGCCCGACGGGGGAACTCCTATAATTCACCCCTCCACTTT.